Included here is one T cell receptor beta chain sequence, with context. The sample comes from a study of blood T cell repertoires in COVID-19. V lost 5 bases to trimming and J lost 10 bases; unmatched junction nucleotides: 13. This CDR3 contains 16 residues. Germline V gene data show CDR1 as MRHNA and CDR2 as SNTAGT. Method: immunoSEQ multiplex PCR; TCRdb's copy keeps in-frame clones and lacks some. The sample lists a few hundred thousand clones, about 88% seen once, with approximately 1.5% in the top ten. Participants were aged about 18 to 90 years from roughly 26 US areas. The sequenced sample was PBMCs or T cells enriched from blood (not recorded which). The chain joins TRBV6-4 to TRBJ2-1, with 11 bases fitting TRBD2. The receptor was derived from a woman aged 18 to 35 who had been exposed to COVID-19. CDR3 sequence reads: CASSSTPGLAAQEQFF. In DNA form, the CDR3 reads TGTGCCAGCAGTTCTACCCCGGGACTAGCGGCCCAGGAGCAGTTCTTC.